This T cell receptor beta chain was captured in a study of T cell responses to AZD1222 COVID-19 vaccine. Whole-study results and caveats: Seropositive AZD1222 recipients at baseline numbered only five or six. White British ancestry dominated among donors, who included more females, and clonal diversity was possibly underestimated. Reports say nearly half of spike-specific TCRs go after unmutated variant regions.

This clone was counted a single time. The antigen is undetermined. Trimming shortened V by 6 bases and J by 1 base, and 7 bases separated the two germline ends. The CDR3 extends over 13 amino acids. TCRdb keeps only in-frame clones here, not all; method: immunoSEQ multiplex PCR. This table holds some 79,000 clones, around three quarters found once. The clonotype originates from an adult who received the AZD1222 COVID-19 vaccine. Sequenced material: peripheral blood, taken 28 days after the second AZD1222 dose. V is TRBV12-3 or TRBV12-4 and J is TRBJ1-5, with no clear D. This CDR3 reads CASRVSSNQPQHF. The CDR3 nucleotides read TGTGCCAGCAGGGTCTCAAGCAATCAGCCCCAGCATTTT.